This entry describes one T cell receptor beta chain. As yet, its antigen is unknown. The data were taken from a study of siplizumab effects on memory and regulatory T cells. Unmatched junction bases numbered 6, after V lost 4 bases and J lost 3 bases. The germline gives CDR1 MNHNS, CDR2 SASEGT. This CDR3 comprises 14 residues. Some 100,000 TCR templates were measured in each sample. Method: immunoSEQ multiplex PCR; TCRdb's copy keeps in-frame clones and lacks some. Among 94,000 or so clones listed, 93% were seen once. General study points: On average, around 70% of mappable alloreactive CD4+ clones were Treg-derived under siplizumab, against about 25% in controls. There was no confirmation of the suppressive function of proliferating Tregs from siplizumab cultures. Alloreactive clones mapping to unstimulated subsets formed only a minor fraction.

V is TRBV6-1 and J is TRBJ2-7; 7 nucleotides match TRBD1. The sequenced sample was CD8+ T cells sorted from blood. The sequence was obtained from a human donor in good health. CDR3 in amino acids: CASSARDSLYEQYF. CDR3 coding DNA: TGTGCCAGCAGTGCCCGGGACAGCCTCTACGAGCAGTACTTC.